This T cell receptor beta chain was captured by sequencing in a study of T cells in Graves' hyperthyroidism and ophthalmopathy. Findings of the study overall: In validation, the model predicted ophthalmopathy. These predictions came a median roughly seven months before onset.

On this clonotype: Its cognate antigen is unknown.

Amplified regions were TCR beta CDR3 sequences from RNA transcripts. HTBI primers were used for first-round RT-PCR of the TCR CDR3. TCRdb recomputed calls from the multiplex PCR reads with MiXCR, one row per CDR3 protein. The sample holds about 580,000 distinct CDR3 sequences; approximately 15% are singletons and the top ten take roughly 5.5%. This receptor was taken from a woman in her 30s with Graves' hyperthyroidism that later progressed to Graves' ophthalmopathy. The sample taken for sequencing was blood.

CDR3 bases: TGCAGTGCTCCCTTCCTAGCGGGAGGCCCCCACGGGGAGCTGTTTTTT. Its protein product is CSAPFLAGGPHGELFF. The chain links TRBV20-1 to TRBJ2-2, with TRBD2 matching 11 bases. The CDR3 runs to 16 residues. From germline, CDR1 is DFQATT and CDR2 SNEGSKA (reference sequence). The J segment lost 7 bases and the V segment lost 5 bases, leaving 12 bases of the junction unmatched.